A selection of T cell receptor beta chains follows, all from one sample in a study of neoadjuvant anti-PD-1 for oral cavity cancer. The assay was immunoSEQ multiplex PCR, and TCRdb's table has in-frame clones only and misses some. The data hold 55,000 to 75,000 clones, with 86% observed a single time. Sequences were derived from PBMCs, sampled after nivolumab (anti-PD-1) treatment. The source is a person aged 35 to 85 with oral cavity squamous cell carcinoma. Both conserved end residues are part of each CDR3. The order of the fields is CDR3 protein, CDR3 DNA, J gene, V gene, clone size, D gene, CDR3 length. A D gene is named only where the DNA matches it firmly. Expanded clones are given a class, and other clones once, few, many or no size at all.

CASSKDRGGGYTF	TGTGCCAGCAGCAAAGACAGGGGTGGCGGCTACACCTTC	TRBJ1-2	TRBV21-1	-	-	13
CASRKTGGEQYF	TGTGCCAGCAGAAAGACAGGGGGCGAGCAGTACTTC	TRBJ2-7	TRBV27	-	TRBD1	12
CASSSRGTGGNQPQHF	TGTGCCAGCAGTTCAAGGGGGACAGGGGGAAATCAGCCCCAGCATTTT	TRBJ1-5	TRBV6-6	-	TRBD1	16
CASSKWRGQGVYEQYF	TGTGCCAGCAGCAAATGGAGGGGACAGGGAGTCTACGAGCAGTACTTC	TRBJ2-7	TRBV7-9	-	TRBD1	16
CASSLGNAEYSDTQYF	TGTGCCAGCAGCTTGGGGAACGCAGAGTATTCAGATACGCAGTATTTT	TRBJ2-3	TRBV11-3	-	-	16
CASRPGTGGYEQYF	TGTGCCAGCAGACCCGGGACAGGGGGCTACGAGCAGTACTTC	TRBJ2-7	TRBV6-1	-	TRBD1	14
CASSPLLAGGANTGELFF	TGTGCCAGCAGCCCATTACTAGCGGGGGGAGCGAACACCGGGGAGCTGTTTTTT	TRBJ2-2	TRBV7-3	-	TRBD2	18
CASSFGTQAYEQYF	TGTGCCAGCAGCTTCGGGACGCAAGCCTACGAGCAGTACTTC	TRBJ2-7	TRBV6-1	-	-	14
CASSPPGQGFYGYTF	TGTGCCAGTAGTCCACCGGGACAGGGATTCTATGGCTACACCTTC	TRBJ1-2	TRBV19	-	TRBD1	15
CASSLGGSSYEQYF	TGCGCCAGCAGCTTGGGGGGGAGCTCCTACGAGCAGTACTTC	TRBJ2-7	TRBV5-1	-	-	14
CASSLAVDNSGNTIYF	TGTGCCAGCAGCTTAGCGGTAGACAACTCTGGAAACACCATATATTTT	TRBJ1-3	TRBV7-9	-	-	16
CASSYSESSYEQYF	TGTGCCAGCAGTTACTCGGAGTCCTCCTACGAGCAGTACTTC	TRBJ2-7	TRBV6-5	-	-	14
CASSLDGSPYNEQFF	TGCGCCAGCAGCTTGGACGGGAGTCCTTACAATGAGCAGTTCTTC	TRBJ2-1	TRBV5-1	-	-	15
CASSLRFSGAEQYF	TGTGCCAGCAGTTTAAGGTTTTCGGGGGCCGAGCAGTACTTC	TRBJ2-7	TRBV27	-	-	14
CASGLVSRGLLLGGVNGYTF	TGTGCTAGTGGTTTGGTTAGTAGGGGTTTGCTCCTTGGAGGGGTGAATGGCTACACCTTC	TRBJ1-2	TRBV12-5	-	-	20
CASMGGGGYTF	TGTGCCAGCATGGGGGGCGGAGGCTACACCTTC	TRBJ1-2	TRBV9	large	-	11
CASSELGRGTYEQYF	TGTGCCAGCAGTGAATTGGGAAGGGGAACCTACGAGCAGTACTTC	TRBJ2-7	TRBV6-1	-	-	15
CASSLVQTLAEQYF	TGTGCCAGCAGCTTAGTACAGACCTTGGCTGAGCAGTACTTC	TRBJ2-7	TRBV7-2	once	-	14
CASSTITGGTYGYTF	TGTGCCAGCAGTACCATTACAGGGGGCACCTATGGCTACACCTTC	TRBJ1-2	TRBV2	-	TRBD1	15